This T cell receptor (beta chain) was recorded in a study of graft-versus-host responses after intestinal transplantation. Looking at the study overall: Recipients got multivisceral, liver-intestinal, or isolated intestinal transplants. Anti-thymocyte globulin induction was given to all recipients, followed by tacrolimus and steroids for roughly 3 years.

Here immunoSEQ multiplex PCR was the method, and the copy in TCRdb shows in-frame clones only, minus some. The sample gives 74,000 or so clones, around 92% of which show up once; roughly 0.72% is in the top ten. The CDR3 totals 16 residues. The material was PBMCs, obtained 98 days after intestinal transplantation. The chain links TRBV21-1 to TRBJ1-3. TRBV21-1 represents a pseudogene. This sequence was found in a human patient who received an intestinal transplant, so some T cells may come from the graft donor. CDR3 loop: CASSDKGSGSGNTIYF. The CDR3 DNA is TGTGCCAGCAGCGATAAGGGAAGTGGCTCTGGAAACACCATATATTTT.